This T cell receptor beta chain was obtained from a study of T cell changes during pregnancy in multiple sclerosis. The data were produced by immunoSEQ multiplex PCR, yet TCRdb's version contains in-frame clones alone and is incomplete. The sample shows 73,000 or so clones, under 90% of them seen only once. The V gene end was trimmed by 5 bases and the J gene end by 2 bases; junction bases not matched to a gene: 8. Germline CDR1 and CDR2: GTSNPN and SVGIG (reference sequence). The CDR3 is 15 amino acids. Sequenced here: peripheral blood, sampled after pregnancy. The chain links TRBV30 to TRBJ2-3; 9 bases are a match to TRBD2. The source is a female donor in good health, enrolled as a control in a pregnancy study. The CDR3 region has the DNA TGTGCCTGGGCGGTTAGCGGGGGATACACAGATACGCAGTATTTT. Its translation is CAWAVSGGYTDTQYF.